This TCR beta chain derives from a study of blood T cells in healthy people across ages. Turning to the study itself: The capture of about one barcoded beta molecule per two T cells was achieved by template switching. Study results and limitations: TCR beta diversity was tightly associated with the proportion of naive T cells.

From germline, CDR1 is MNHEY and CDR2 SMNVEV (reference sequence). This CDR3 comprises 13 residues. There are a few counts of this clonotype. The target antigen is unknown. A second PCR of 7 to 11 cycles used a sample-barcoded 5' primer and a J-beta primer mix. At least 2.5 million CDR3-containing paired-end reads were obtained per sample. MiXCR, run by TCRdb on the 5' RACE reads, gives a single entry per CDR3 protein. Of about 1.1 million distinct CDR3 sequences in the sample, less than 45% were seen once. Sequencing input: blood. The TCR comes from a man younger than 35 in good health. The chain links TRBV27 to TRBJ2-5; D might be TRBD1 or TRBD2, each matching 5 bases. The better agreement between TRBJ2-7 and the DNA end casts doubt on the J call. Here the CDR3 reads CASTVSFGAEQYF. CDR3 DNA: TGTGCCAGCACAGTCTCCTTCGGGGCCGAGCAGTACTTC.